A selection of T cell receptor beta chains follows, all from one sample in a study of blood T cells in healthy people across ages. TCRdb re-analysed the 5' RACE reads in MiXCR, keeping a single row per CDR3 protein. The data contain under 800,000 distinct CDR3 sequences, around 46% of them singletons. Sample: blood. Every receptor here comes from a woman in her fifties or sixties in good health. Both conserved end residues are part of each CDR3. Each record gives: V gene, J gene, D gene, clone size, CDR3 protein, CDR3 DNA. The D gene is left open where the match is weak. Size is stated for part of the rows, as once, few or many counts, or as a class when the clone is expanded.

TRBV6-5,TRBJ2-5,-,few,CASSPTVGETQYF,TGTGCCAGCAGCCCGACGGTAGGGGAGACCCAGTACTTC
TRBV7-9,TRBJ2-6,-,-,CASSLSGGSGGANVLTF,TGTGCCAGCAGCTTATCGGGGGGCAGTGGTGGGGCCAACGTCCTGACTTTC
TRBV20-1,TRBJ1-5,-,-,CSARWGDQPQHF,TGCAGTGCTAGGTGGGGTGATCAGCCCCAGCATTTT
TRBV5-1,TRBJ2-7,TRBD1,few,CASSSGTGQYEQYF,TGCGCCAGCAGCTCCGGGACAGGGCAGTACGAGCAGTACTTC
TRBV7-2,TRBJ1-4,-,-,CASSFERMGGPTNEKLFF,TGTGCCAGCAGCTTCGAACGTATGGGGGGGCCTACTAATGAAAAACTGTTTTTT
TRBV20-1,TRBJ2-5,TRBD1,few,CSADLSGGAPVETQYF,TGCAGTGCTGACCTTTCAGGGGGCGCTCCCGTGGAGACCCAGTACTTC
TRBV7-2,TRBJ2-3,TRBD2,-,CASSQGSGGVGDTQYF,TGTGCCAGCAGCCAGGGGAGCGGGGGGGTGGGAGATACGCAGTATTTT
TRBV5-6,TRBJ2-4,-,-,CASSLVGSGFKNIQYF,TGTGCCAGCAGCTTGGTAGGCAGCGGGTTCAAAAACATTCAGTACTTC
TRBV7-8,TRBJ2-3,-,-,CASSLVRPARTDTQYF,TGTGCCAGCAGCTTAGTTCGGCCAGCGCGCACAGATACGCAGTATTTT
TRBV12-3/TRBV12-4,TRBJ2-2,-,few,CASKGGNTGELFF,TGTGCCAGCAAAGGGGGGAACACCGGGGAGCTGTTTTTT
TRBV4-2,TRBJ2-7,-,-,CASSTPLHEQYF,TGTGCCAGCAGCACCCCGCTCCACGAGCAGTACTTC
TRBV6-2/TRBV6-3,TRBJ2-4,-,many,CASSTSGLAKNIQYF,TGTGCCAGCAGTACCAGCGGGTTAGCCAAAAACATTCAGTACTTC
TRBV29-1,TRBJ2-1,-,few,CSVVRGTYNEQFF,TGCAGCGTTGTGCGAGGGACCTACAATGAGCAGTTCTTC
TRBV20-1,TRBJ1-2,TRBD1,-,CSARGQGAKNYGYTF,TGCAGTGCTAGAGGGCAGGGGGCTAAGAACTATGGCTACACCTTC
TRBV20-1,TRBJ2-5,-,-,CSANHWETQYF,TGCAGTGCTAATCATTGGGAGACCCAGTACTTC
TRBV13,TRBJ1-6,-,few,CASSAGDTSNSPLHF,TGTGCCAGCAGCGCTGGGGACACCTCAAATTCACCCCTCCACTTT
TRBV6-2/TRBV6-3,TRBJ2-7,TRBD2,-,CASTRLAGAYNEQYF,TGTGCCAGCACCCGACTAGCGGGAGCCTACAATGAGCAGTACTTC
TRBV11-2,TRBJ2-7,TRBD2,-,CAGSQQREYPYEQYF,TGTGCCGGCAGCCAACAGCGGGAGTATCCCTACGAGCAGTACTTC
TRBV5-1,TRBJ2-3,-,-,CASTLGQGPVSDTQYF,TGCGCCAGCACCCTTGGGCAGGGTCCGGTTTCTGATACGCAGTATTTT
TRBV6-1,TRBJ2-3,-,few,CASSEAGGTDTQYF,TGTGCCAGCAGTGAAGCGGGGGGCACAGATACGCAGTATTTT
TRBV25-1,TRBJ2-7,TRBD2,-,CASSGTSGTQYEQYF,TGTGCCAGCAGTGGGACTAGCGGGACTCAATACGAGCAGTACTTC
TRBV20-1,TRBJ2-6,TRBD1,-,CSAQTGFLSGANVLTF,TGCAGTGCCCAGACAGGGTTCCTCTCTGGGGCCAACGTCCTGACTTTC
TRBV20-1,TRBJ2-5,-,-,CSATDGSLETQYF,TGCAGTGCAACGGACGGAAGCTTAGAGACCCAGTACTTC
TRBV12-3/TRBV12-4,TRBJ1-4,-,-,CASRPTGPNEKLFF,TGTGCCAGCAGACCAACGGGGCCTAATGAAAAACTGTTTTTT
TRBV9,TRBJ1-2,-,few,CASSASKAGGAYGYTF,TGTGCCAGCAGCGCATCCAAGGCGGGGGGAGCCTATGGCTACACCTTC
TRBV3-1,TRBJ2-5,-,many,CASSPSRGAYNEQYF,TGTGCCAGCAGCCCTAGCCGGGGCGCTTACAATGAGCAGTACTTC
TRBV7-8,TRBJ2-7,-,-,CASSSRVGRAYEQYF,TGTGCCAGCAGCTCTCGGGTGGGTAGAGCCTACGAGCAGTACTTC
TRBV9,TRBJ2-1,TRBD2,few,CASSVAITDSGDNEQFF,TGTGCCAGCAGCGTAGCTATTACGGATAGCGGGGACAATGAGCAGTTCTTC
TRBV27,TRBJ1-6,-,few,CASRGSGVMYSPLHF,TGTGCCAGCCGCGGGTCAGGGGTGATGTATTCACCCCTCCACTTT
TRBV28,TRBJ2-5,-,-,CATNRGQKEAQYF,TGTGCCACCAACCGGGGCCAAAAAGAGGCCCAGTACTTC
TRBV6-2/TRBV6-3,TRBJ1-5,TRBD1,-,CASSRDSFCNQPQHF,TGTGCCAGCAGCCGGGACAGTTTTTGCAATCAGCCCCAGCATTTT
TRBV18,TRBJ1-5,TRBD1,-,CASSPTGQSNQPQHF,TGTGCCAGCTCACCGACAGGGCAGAGCAATCAGCCCCAGCATTTT
TRBV3-1,TRBJ2-5,TRBD1,many,CASSQWSGGAETQYF,TGTGCCAGCAGCCAATGGTCAGGGGGCGCGGAGACCCAGTACTTC
TRBV25-1,TRBJ2-5,-,-,CASSERGGTQYF,TGTGCCAGCAGTGAGAGGGGGGGGACCCAGTACTTC
TRBV27,TRBJ2-7,-,-,CASSFALDSRMRYEQYF,TGTGCCAGCAGTTTCGCCTTGGACAGTAGGATGCGCTACGAGCAGTACTTC
TRBV5-1,TRBJ2-5,-,-,CASSFDVTQYF,TGCGCCAGCAGCTTTGATGTGACCCAGTACTTC
TRBV10-3,TRBJ1-2,-,few,CAISGLSDYGYTF,TGTGCCATCAGTGGTTTATCAGACTATGGCTACACCTTC
TRBV6-5,TRBJ1-1,TRBD1,-,CASSDSTGREAFF,TGTGCCAGCAGTGACTCGACAGGGCGTGAAGCTTTCTTT
TRBV4-2,TRBJ2-1,TRBD2,-,CASSQEGGSGYEQFF,TGTGCCAGCAGCCAAGAAGGCGGGAGCGGATATGAGCAGTTCTTC
TRBV20-1,TRBJ1-1,-,-,CSARQPGANTEAFF,TGCAGTGCTAGGCAGCCAGGAGCGAACACTGAAGCTTTCTTT
TRBV7-2,TRBJ2-5,TRBD1,once,CASSLARDRVGKETQYF,TGTGCCAGCAGCTTAGCCCGGGACAGGGTAGGAAAAGAGACCCAGTACTTC
TRBV29-1,TRBJ2-7,-,-,CSVEGGLQGSYEQYF,TGCAGCGTTGAAGGGGGGCTACAGGGATCCTACGAGCAGTACTTC
TRBV20-1,TRBJ2-1,TRBD2,once,CSASLLAGWNEQFF,TGCAGTGCTAGCTTACTAGCGGGGTGGAATGAGCAGTTCTTC
TRBV11-3,TRBJ2-6,-,-,CASSLGTFFSGANVLTF,TGTGCCAGCAGCTTAGGGACATTCTTCTCTGGGGCCAACGTCCTGACTTTC
TRBV14,TRBJ2-7,TRBD1,few,CASSQFRTGGHEQYF,TGTGCCAGCAGCCAATTTAGGACAGGGGGTCACGAGCAGTACTTC
TRBV30,TRBJ1-2,TRBD1,-,CAWSAGTEDGYTF,TGTGCCTGGAGTGCCGGGACAGAGGATGGCTACACCTTC